Following are 18 T cell receptor beta chains from one sample sequenced in a study of T-cell memory formation after mild COVID-19. MiXCR, applied by TCRdb to the 5' RACE reads, yields one record per CDR3 protein. The table lists nearly 250,000 distinct CDR3 sequences, approximately 15% of them singletons. Sequencing was done on a sample of PBMCs or a T cell subset sorted from them (not recorded which). These receptors all come from an adult woman who had mild COVID-19 (a few samples of this study predate the infection). Cell type and time point are not known.

The chain uses TRBV7-9 and TRBJ2-5; 8 bases are shared with TRBD2. This CDR3 spans 14 amino acids. After removal of 3 bases from V and 3 bases from J, the junction contained 3 bases not matched to a gene. The germline CDR1 and CDR2 sequences are SEHNR and FQNEAQ (reference sequence). The CDR3, as DNA: TGTGCCAGCAGCTTGCGGGGGGTCGAAGAGACCCAGTACTTC. Encoded protein: CASSLRGVEETQYF.

The chain carries TRBV27 and TRBJ2-3, with 13 bases fitting TRBD2. The trim removed 6 bases at V and 0 bases at J, leaving 6 bases unmatched. The V gene's germline CDR1 is MNHEY and CDR2 SMNVEV (reference sequence). The CDR3 totals 17 residues. The CDR3 is CASRSGTSGISTDTQYF. CDR3 nucleotides: TGTGCCAGCAGATCGGGGACTAGCGGGATTAGCACAGATACGCAGTATTTT.

This clonotype has a count of ten or more. The chain links TRBV12-3 or TRBV12-4 to TRBJ1-1; no reliable D call. Trimming removed 1 base at V and 0 bases at J, with 3 bases between. The CDR3 contains 13 residues. CDR3 loop: CASSLELNTEAFF. The CDR3 DNA reads TGTGCCAGCAGTTTAGAGCTGAACACTGAAGCTTTCTTT.

V gene TRBV5-1 combines with J gene TRBJ1-6; 9 bases match TRBD1. The length of the CDR3 is 14 residues. Trimming cost V 4 bases and J 9 bases; bases outside gene matches: 5. Germline V gene sequence: CDR1 SGHRS, CDR2 YFSETQ. The CDR3 loop reads CASSHDRGSSPLHF. CDR3 sequence (DNA): TGCGCCAGCAGCCACGACAGGGGGAGTTCACCCCTCCACTTT.

In its sample, this clonotype was seen a few times. The genes are TRBV12-3 or TRBV12-4 and TRBJ2-2; 9 bases are a match to TRBD1. This CDR3 is built from 15 residues. With V trimmed by 4 bases and J by 7 bases, 7 bases remained unmatched. CDR3 coding DNA: TGTGCCAGCAGTTCATGGGACAGGGACCTCGGGGAGCTGTTTTTT. Amino acid sequence: CASSSWDRDLGELFF.

Turning to this clonotype: A single base separates this from a much larger clone, so it may be a read error. The chain has TRBV20-1 and TRBJ2-1; D is possibly TRBD2 (7 bases). V shed 2 bases and J shed 5 bases, with 19 bases lying between them. Germline lookup yields CDR1 DFQATT and CDR2 SNEGSKA (reference sequence). This CDR3 contains 16 residues. This CDR3 is CSARPPGGAGDNEQFF. CDR3 nucleotides: TGCAGTGCTAGACCCCCGGGGGGCGCCGGCGACAATGAGCAGTTCTTC.

This clonotype has only a few counts. This chain links TRBV7-3 with TRBJ2-2; D is undetermined. Trimming left V 5 bases short and J 1 base short, with 8 bases between. The CDR3 runs to 14 residues. CDR1 is SGHTA and CDR2 is FQGTGA in the germline V gene. The CDR3 DNA reads as TGTGCCAGCAGCGCTTACTTGAACACCGGGGAGCTGTTTTTT. Residues: CASSAYLNTGELFF.

This chain uses TRBV5-4 with TRBJ1-1, with 7 bases matching TRBD1. Germline-derived CDR1 and CDR2 are SGHNT and YYREEE (reference sequence). V lost 2 bases and J lost 4; bases outside the gene matches: 8. The CDR3 is made up of 15 amino acids. CDR3 sequence (DNA): TGTGCCAGCAGCTTATTACAGGGGAGCGGCACTGAAGCTTTCTTT. This sequence encodes CASSLLQGSGTEAFF. Full variable domain (rest looked up from reference TRBV5-4 and TRBJ1-1): ETGVTQSPTHLIKTRGQQVTLRCSSQSGHNTVSWYQQALGQGPQFIFQYYREEENGRGNFPPRFSGLQFPNYSSELNVNALELDDSALYLCASSLLQGSGTEAFFGQGTRLTVV.

V gene TRBV20-1 combines with J gene TRBJ1-6; D might be TRBD1 (5 bases). Germline CDR1 DFQATT, CDR2 SNEGSKA (reference sequence). V was shortened by 1 base and J by 12 bases, with 16 bases between the two germline ends. This CDR3 is built from 14 residues. CDR3 coding DNA: TGCAGTGCTAGAGGGGACCCAGGTGACCGACCCCTCCACTTT. Its protein product is CSARGDPGDRPLHF.

This clonotype was detected a few times. The chain combines TRBV3-1 with TRBJ1-4; the match to TRBD1 covers 7 bases. The CDR3 sequence is 19 residues long. With V trimmed by 0 bases and J by 0 bases, 10 bases remained unmatched. The germline V gene has CDR1 LGHDT and CDR2 YNNKEL (reference sequence). The CDR3 region is CASSQDRAGGVATNEKLFF. The CDR3 nucleotides read TGTGCCAGCAGCCAAGATCGGGCAGGGGGAGTTGCAACTAATGAAAAACTGTTTTTT.

This clonotype occurred a few times. The chain joins TRBV7-2 to TRBJ1-4, with 7 nucleotides matching TRBD1. There are 16 residues in the CDR3. CDR1 SGHTA and CDR2 FQGNSA come from the germline V gene. Trimming cost V 3 bases and J 7 bases; bases outside gene matches: 11. The CDR3: CASSLGPGQPSEKLFF. The DNA for the CDR3 is TGTGCCAGCAGCTTGGGGCCGGGACAGCCGAGTGAAAAACTGTTTTTT. The complete variable domain, with remaining parts taken from reference TRBV7-2 and TRBJ1-4, reads GAGVSQSPSNKVTEKGKDVELRCDPISGHTALYWYRQSLGQGLEFLIYFQGNSAPDKSGLPSDRFSAERTGGSVSTLTIQRTQQEDSAVYLCASSLGPGQPSEKLFFGSGTQLSVL.

This sequence joins TRBV12-5 and TRBJ1-1; perhaps TRBD1 as D (5 bases). In germline, CDR1 is LGHNT, CDR2 FRNRAP. Trimming pared 0 bases from V and 5 bases from J, leaving 7 bases between. The CDR3 runs 13 residues. CDR3 nucleotides: TGTGCTAGTGGTTTGGTCGGGGGAACTGAAGCTTTCTTT. Residues: CASGLVGGTEAFF.

The chain employs TRBV5-5 and TRBJ2-5; the match to TRBD2 covers 8 bases. Germline V gives CDR1 SGHKS, CDR2 YYEKEE (reference sequence). This CDR3 comprises 14 residues. V lost 4 bases to trimming and J lost 5 bases; unmatched junction nucleotides: 7. The CDR3 sequence is CASSPRTSRETQYF. CDR3 coding DNA: TGTGCCAGCAGCCCTCGGACTAGCAGGGAGACCCAGTACTTC. Full variable domain (missing parts from reference TRBV5-5 and TRBJ2-5): DAGVTQSPTHLIKTRGQQVTLRCSPISGHKSVSWYQQVLGQGPQFIFQYYEKEERGRGNFPDRFSARQFPNYSSELNVNALLLGDSALYLCASSPRTSRETQYFGPGTRLLVL.

This clonotype was recorded a few times. This chain joins TRBV5-1 and TRBJ1-1; possibly TRBD1 for D (5 bases). This CDR3 has 16 amino acids. With 0 bases removed from V and 2 bases from J, the gap between germline ends came to 14 bases. Germline V gene data show CDR1 as SGHRS and CDR2 as YFSETQ. CDR3: CASSLVRGGRNTEAFF. The CDR3 coding sequence is TGCGCCAGCAGCTTGGTAAGGGGAGGGCGTAACACTGAAGCTTTCTTT.

This clonotype has ten or more counts. V gene TRBV7-2 combines with J gene TRBJ2-5, with 11 positions matching TRBD1. Germline lookup yields CDR1 SGHTA and CDR2 FQGNSA. The CDR3 loop spans 15 amino acids. J lost 4 bases, V lost 8 bases, and 9 bases had no gene match. CDR3 nucleotides: TGTGCCAGCCTAAGGACAGGGGGCGCCTTAGAGACCCAGTACTTC. Translating gives CASLRTGGALETQYF.

The chain couples TRBV7-9 to TRBJ2-3; D is perhaps TRBD2 (6 bases). Germline values: CDR1 SEHNR, CDR2 FQNEAQ (reference sequence). The CDR3 runs 16 residues. V dropped 5 bases and J dropped 2 bases, with 17 bases sitting between them. The CDR3 region is CASSISLAAHTDTQYF. For the CDR3, the DNA is TGTGCCAGCAGCATATCCTTAGCGGCTCACACAGATACGCAGTATTTT.

V gene TRBV6-5 combines with J gene TRBJ1-4; 8 bases are shared with TRBD1. The V segment lost 6 bases and the J segment 5 bases; nucleotides outside the gene matches: 5. The CDR3 is 14 residues long. Germline V lookup: CDR1 MNHEY, CDR2 SVGAGI. The CDR3 coding sequence is TGTGCCAGCAGCAGACAGGGGATAAATGAAAAACTGTTTTTT. This encodes CASSRQGINEKLFF.

A few counts support this clonotype. V and J are TRBV6-5 and TRBJ1-4; 8 bases match TRBD1. V gave up 8 bases and J gave up 2 bases; unmatched junction bases: 7. This CDR3 region has 15 residues. The V gene's germline CDR1 is MNHEY and CDR2 SVGAGI. CDR3 coding DNA: TGTGCCAGCTGGGCAGGGGGCGCGACTAATGAAAAACTGTTTTTT. Protein product: CASWAGGATNEKLFF.